This T cell receptor (beta chain) was found in a study of blood T cell repertoires in COVID-19. Study-level information: Samples of COVID-19 (acute and convalescent) were obtained from the United States, Italy and Spain.

Libraries were prepared by immunoSEQ multiplex PCR; TCRdb keeps only in-frame clonotypes and omits some of them. The profile shows a few hundred thousand clones, 75% to 90% of them singletons. What the recovered Cohort 3 donors had was two negative PCRs, clearance, or symptom resolution. Per the germline V gene, CDR1 is SGHDT and CDR2 is YYEEEE. V gave up 4 bases and J gave up 6 bases; unmatched junction bases: 4. The CDR3 runs 13 residues. The chain is built from TRBV5-6 and TRBJ1-2; 9 nucleotides line up with TRBD1. The sequence was collected from a woman in her forties or fifties who had recovered from COVID-19. Specimen: PBMCs or T cells enriched from blood (not recorded which). CDR3 sequence: CASSPRTGDGYTF. In DNA, the CDR3 is TGTGCCAGCAGCCCACGGACAGGGGATGGCTACACCTTC.